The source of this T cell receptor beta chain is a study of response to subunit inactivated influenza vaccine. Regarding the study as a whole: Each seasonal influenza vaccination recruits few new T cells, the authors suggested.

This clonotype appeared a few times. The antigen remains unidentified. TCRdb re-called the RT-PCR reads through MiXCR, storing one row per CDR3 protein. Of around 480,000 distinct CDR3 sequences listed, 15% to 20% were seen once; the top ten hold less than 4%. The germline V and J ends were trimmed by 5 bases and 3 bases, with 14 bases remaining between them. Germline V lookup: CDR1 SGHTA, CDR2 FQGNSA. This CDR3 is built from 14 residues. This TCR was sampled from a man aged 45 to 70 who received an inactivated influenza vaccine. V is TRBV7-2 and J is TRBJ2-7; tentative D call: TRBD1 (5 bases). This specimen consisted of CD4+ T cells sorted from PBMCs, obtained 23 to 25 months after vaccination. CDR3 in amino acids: CASSPPKGHYEQYF. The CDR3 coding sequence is TGTGCCAGCAGCCCCCCCAAGGGGCACTACGAGCAGTACTTC.